This TCR beta chain was identified during a study of T-cell memory formation after mild COVID-19. This clonotype has a handful of counts. TCRdb reprocessed the 5' RACE reads with MiXCR, giving one entry per CDR3 protein. The sample shows a few hundred thousand distinct CDR3 sequences, 15% to 20% of them seen only once. CDR1 LNHDA and CDR2 SQIVND come from the germline V gene (reference sequence). This CDR3 contains 16 residues. The junction had 7 bases not matched to a gene; V was cut back by 5 bases and J by 6 bases. The receptor's source is a man aged 18 to 29 who had mild COVID-19 (a few samples of this study predate the infection). Cell type and time point are not known. What was sequenced was PBMCs or a T cell subset sorted from them (not recorded which). The chain links TRBV19 to TRBJ2-2; 12 nucleotides line up with TRBD2. CDR3 residues: CASSRASGGASGELFF. The CDR3 nucleotides are TGTGCCAGTAGTCGGGCTAGCGGGGGGGCATCCGGGGAGCTGTTTTTT.